These 18 T cell receptor beta chains originate from one sample sequenced in a study of blood T cell repertoires in COVID-19. The assay was immunoSEQ multiplex PCR, and TCRdb's table has in-frame clones only and misses some. The sample holds around 190,000 clones, around 85% seen once. The sample comprised peripheral blood. The receptors originated from a woman aged 45 to 65 with acute or convalescent COVID-19.

The CDR3 bases are TGTGCCAGCAGCCCCGGCCCCACTAGCGGGAAGCAGTTCTTC. This encodes CASSPGPTSGKQFF. V is TRBV11-3 and J is TRBJ2-1; 10 positions match TRBD2. Trimming cost V 5 bases and J 11 bases; bases outside gene matches: 9. The CDR3 spans 14 residues. Germline CDR1 SGHNT, CDR2 YENEEA.

The chain recombines TRBV6-5 with TRBJ1-2; a weak D match, TRBD1 (5 bases). Germline V gene lookup returns CDR1 MNHEY and CDR2 SVGAGI. This CDR3 has 13 amino acids. V dropped 6 bases and J dropped 4 bases, with 12 bases sitting between them. The CDR3 reads CASSLDMLYGYTF. In DNA, the CDR3 is TGTGCCAGCAGCTTGGACATGCTCTATGGCTACACCTTC.

The chain employs TRBV7-2 and TRBJ1-4; no definite D call. The germline gives CDR1 SGHTA, CDR2 FQGNSA. With 2 bases removed from V and 7 bases from J, the gap between germline ends came to 17 bases. This CDR3 comprises 16 residues. The CDR3 coding sequence is TGTGCCAGCAGCTTACAAAGTGGGCAGGTCTCTGAAAAACTGTTTTTT. It yields the protein CASSLQSGQVSEKLFF.

The chain uses TRBV27 and TRBJ2-1, with D tentatively TRBD1 (6 bases). Germline CDR1 and CDR2: MNHEY and SMNVEV (reference sequence). The CDR3 has 15 amino acids. The V end was cut by 2 bases, the J end by 0 bases, with 8 bases between. The CDR3 DNA follows: TGTGCCAGCAGTTTAAGGGGGTACTCCTACAATGAGCAGTTCTTC. It encodes CASSLRGYSYNEQFF.

The J gene is TRBJ1-6, the V gene TRBV2; D is perhaps TRBD1 (5 bases). With 6 bases removed from V and 8 bases from J, the gap between germline ends came to 11 bases. This CDR3 has 13 residues. Germline CDR1 SNHLY, CDR2 FYNNEI. CDR3 bases: TGTGCCAGCAGGGACATCAGGGATTCACCCCTCCACTTT. It is translated as CASRDIRDSPLHF.

The table lists this clone with a count of one. One end of the junction does not line up with germline, which may come from a read error. V gene TRBV11-2 combines with J gene TRBJ2-5; D remains ambiguous. Germline CDR1 reads SGHAT; CDR2 reads FQNNGV. The CDR3 covers 12 residues. CDR3 bases: TGTGCCAGCAGCTTAAACCAAGAGGCCCAGTACTTC. Translation: CASSLNQEAQYF.

The CDR3 nucleotides are TGTGCCAGCAGTTTAAGCGGGAGTAGGTCCTACGAGCAGTACTTC. This codes for CASSLSGSRSYEQYF. This sequence joins TRBV27 and TRBJ2-7; TRBD2 agrees at 8 bases. CDR1 is MNHEY and CDR2 is SMNVEV in the germline V gene (reference sequence). This CDR3 is 15 amino acids long. V shed 2 bases and J 1 base; nucleotides not matched to a gene: 4.

CDR3 coding DNA: TGCGCCAGCAGCATTTCGGGACAGGGGGCTGTAACTAATGAAAAACTGTTTTTT. This sequence encodes CASSISGQGAVTNEKLFF. This chain links TRBV5-1 with TRBJ1-4, with 12 bases aligning to TRBD1. The CDR3 extends over 18 amino acids. The germline V gene has CDR1 SGHRS and CDR2 YFSETQ. V shed 4 bases, J shed 1 base, and the junction held 8 bases outside the gene matches.

This clone was seen more than once but under ten times. The chain employs TRBV7-9 and TRBJ2-2; no firm D call. The CDR3 totals 15 residues. Germline loops: CDR1 SEHNR, CDR2 FQNEAQ (reference sequence). Deletions cut 1 base from V and 1 base from J, with 7 bases between. The CDR3 DNA is TGTGCCAGCAGCTTAGGAGGCCAGAACACCGGGGAGCTGTTTTTT. It yields the protein CASSLGGQNTGELFF.

The chain uses TRBV7-2 and TRBJ2-5; the D gene is possibly TRBD2 (5 bases). Trimming shortened V by 1 base and J by 4 bases, and 10 bases separated the two germline ends. The CDR3 is made up of 14 amino acids. Germline V gene lookup returns CDR1 SGHTA and CDR2 FQGNSA. CDR3 region: CASSLGGRRETQYF. The CDR3 region has the DNA TGTGCCAGCAGCTTAGGAGGGAGAAGAGAGACCCAGTACTTC. Combining the CDR3 with reference TRBV7-2 and TRBJ2-5 gives the whole variable domain GAGVSQSPSNKVTEKGKDVELRCDPISGHTALYWYRQSLGQGLEFLIYFQGNSAPDKSGLPSDRFSAERTGGSVSTLTIQRTQQEDSAVYLCASSLGGRRETQYFGPGTRLLVL.

The J gene is TRBJ2-1, the V gene TRBV5-1, with 12 bases fitting TRBD2. The CDR3 contains 15 residues. V gave up 5 bases and J gave up 9 bases; unmatched junction bases: 9. Germline V lookup: CDR1 SGHRS, CDR2 YFSETQ. This CDR3 reads CASRTSGSTTSEQFF. The CDR3 region has the DNA TGCGCCAGCAGGACTAGCGGGAGTACAACTAGTGAGCAGTTCTTC.

This clone occurred once. V and J are TRBV7-2 and TRBJ2-2; possible D gene TRBD1, 5 bases. This CDR3 contains 14 residues. CDR1 and CDR2 (germline): SGHTA, FQGNSA. Trimming stripped 5 bases from V and 5 bases from J, with 12 bases between. The CDR3 DNA sequence: TGTGCCAGCAGCCCTCAGGGATTTACCGGGGAGCTGTTTTTT. Amino acid sequence: CASSPQGFTGELFF.

The chain uses TRBV19 and TRBJ2-7; 7 bases align to TRBD2. Trimming cost V 5 bases and J 0 bases; bases outside gene matches: 4. This CDR3 contains 14 residues. Germline loops: CDR1 LNHDA, CDR2 SQIVND (reference sequence). CDR3 protein: CASSVGGSSYEQYF. CDR3 nucleotide sequence: TGTGCCAGTAGTGTAGGCGGGAGCTCCTACGAGCAGTACTTC.

The rearrangement uses TRBV28 and TRBJ1-1; D may be TRBD1 (6 bases). Trimming removed 6 bases from V and 6 bases from J, with 17 bases in between. Germline V gives CDR1 MDHEN, CDR2 SYDVKM. The CDR3 covers 14 residues. The CDR3 coding sequence is TGTGCCAGCAGACCTTCAGGGGATTTCGCTGAAGCTTTCTTT. This translates into CASRPSGDFAEAFF.

The chain couples TRBV2 to TRBJ1-6, with 9 bases identical to TRBD1. Germline CDR1 SNHLY, CDR2 FYNNEI. The CDR3 covers 13 residues. V shed 6 bases and J 10 bases; nucleotides not matched to a gene: 4. The CDR3 is CASRGQGVSPLHF. In nucleotides, the CDR3 is TGTGCCAGCAGGGGACAGGGTGTGTCACCCCTCCACTTT.

The rearrangement links TRBV28 to TRBJ1-5; perhaps TRBD1 as D (6 bases). The ends were cut back, 8 bases at V and 1 base at J, with 15 bases in the middle. CDR1 MDHEN and CDR2 SYDVKM come from the germline V gene. The CDR3 is 15 amino acids. The CDR3 nucleotides are TGTGCCAGCTTAGGGGGGGTCGAAAGCAATCAGCCCCAGCATTTT. Its translation is CASLGGVESNQPQHF. Variable domain in full (rest from reference TRBV28 and TRBJ1-5): DVKVTQSSRYLVKRTGEKVFLECVQDMDHENMFWYRQDPGLGLRLIYFSYDVKMKEKGDIPEGYSVSREKKERFSLILESASTNQTSMYLCASLGGVESNQPQHFGDGTRLSIL.

J is TRBJ2-1 and V is TRBV29-1; a possible D gene is TRBD1 (6 bases). The ends were cut back, 2 bases at V and 3 bases at J, with 14 bases in the middle. The CDR3 loop spans 15 amino acids. Germline V gives CDR1 SQVTM, CDR2 ANQGSEA. CDR3 amino acids: CSVERRGGDYNEQFF. The CDR3 coding sequence is TGCAGCGTTGAAAGACGAGGGGGAGACTACAATGAGCAGTTCTTC.

The chain has TRBV14 and TRBJ1-1; D is perhaps TRBD1 (5 bases). The CDR3 totals 13 residues. The V and J ends lost 1 base and 8 bases respectively, with 11 bases between them. Germline CDR1 reads SGHDN; CDR2 reads FVKESK. In nucleotides, the CDR3 is TGTGCCAGCAGCCAAGTCCACAGGAGCGAAGCTTTCTTT. Protein product: CASSQVHRSEAFF.